This T cell receptor beta chain was identified during a study of blood T cell repertoires in COVID-19 (dated by TCRdb to the early 2020s). Regarding the study in general: Samples from collaborators originated in the United States, Italy and Spain and spanned both the acute and convalescent phases of COVID-19. The material from the prospective study consisted of cDNA or gDNA derived from T cells, B-cell-depleted T cells, or PBMCs. Deeply sampled blood TCRbeta repertoires from subjects exposed to, actively infected with, or recovered from COVID-19 were included in the dataset. A freely available public database, intended as a resource for researchers studying the immune response to SARS-CoV-2, is where the repertoires were released. Samples were obtained from the ongoing ImmuneRACE study (first 160 participants) and from some 1,300 subjects provided by 6 global collaborators. A de-identified subject ID, COVID-19 status, age in years and sex were almost always included in the sample metadata. Where HLA class I and class II types were available, the types were taken from metadata supplied by the sample provider, not from assay-based typing. General conclusions and limits of the study: The quantity of clinical and demographic metadata differed by source and by participant and was supplied without curation.

TCRbeta CDR3 regions were amplified from genomic DNA by means of the immunoSEQ Assay, a bias-controlled multiplex PCR. On the study's bioinformatics: Within the assay, amplification of reference gene primers was used to estimate how many nucleated cells each sample contained. To quantify the absolute abundance of each unique TCRbeta CDR3 rearrangement, sequence reads were collapsed and filtered. Productive Simpson clonality was computed per sample as the square root of Simpson's diversity index over productive rearrangements. TCRdb mirrors the immuneACCESS table, restricted to in-frame sequences. Some clones are absent from its copies; in checked studies, under half trace to an unresolved V gene, and the reason for the others is unknown. That table furnishes V, J and clone size, whereas the DNA furnished D and trimming. The sample yields nearly 400,000 clones; around 92% were counted once. The ten biggest clones cover around 1.7% of the sample.

On this clone: The clone's antigen remains unknown. Base-call qualities are not available, and no considerably larger clone is one nucleotide away.

Participants in the prospective study were enrolled through a virtual design, were aged roughly 18 to 95 years, and lived in some 24 United States geographic areas. In the prospective study, cohorts were assigned on the basis of participant-reported clinical history obtained from a screening survey and a study questionnaire. Recovered participants in ImmuneRACE Cohort 3 were defined by two consecutive negative NP/OP PCR tests, clearance by a healthcare professional, or resolution of symptoms. Mobile phlebotomists in the prospective study collected whole blood, serum and a nasopharyngeal or oropharyngeal swab from every participant. Additional blood draws and questionnaires over an approximately two-month period could optionally be provided by prospective study participants. Before DNA extraction, blood samples from the prospective study were shipped at room temperature or frozen. The sequence derives from a woman in her twenties or thirties who had recovered from COVID-19. The sample comprised PBMCs or T cells enriched from blood (not recorded which).

CDR3 loop: CASSGQLVSTDTQYF. The nucleotide sequence is TGTGCCAGCAGCGGACAGTTAGTTAGCACAGATACGCAGTATTTT. The chain was built from TRBV2 and TRBJ2-3; a weak D assignment points to TRBD1 (6 bases agree). V is shortened by 6 bases, J by 0 bases, and the region joining them spans 13 bases. Based on the germline V gene, the CDR1 and CDR2 sequences are SNHLY and FYNNEI. The CDR3 holds 15 amino acids from the cysteine to the phenylalanine. Only the CDR3 part of the read is kept: 45 bases, read in frame from the first base.